These T cell receptor beta chains were read from a single sample in a study of technical replicates of blood from a handful of donors. Sequencing used immunoSEQ multiplex PCR; TCRdb keeps in-frame clones, though not all of them. The sample holds about 88,000 clones, approximately 94% seen once. Input material: T cells isolated from PBMCs. Receptors originate from a human donor in good health. CDR3s include the opening cysteine and the closing phenylalanine or tryptophan. A D gene is named only where the DNA matches it firmly.

TRBD1 TRBV10-3 CAIKGQGPNEKLFF
- TRBV11-3 CASSSRGAYNEQFF
- TRBV5-6 CASSLLLRPTDTQYF
- TRBV5-1 CASSLQGADSPLHF
TRBD1 TRBV6-1 CASSEGRTGGNEQYF
TRBD1 TRBV9 CASSVAGGDYEQYF
- TRBV19 CASSIQGKGETQYF
- TRBV4-2 CASSQGSASQPQHF
- TRBV7-9 CASSLGLSPWPQHF
TRBD1 TRBV19 CASSPGQDYGYTF
- TRBV5-1 CASSLEWGDYGYTF
- TRBV5-6 CASSEWLERNTEAFF
TRBD1 TRBV5-1 CASSVQGERDTQYF
TRBD1 TRBV5-1 CASSLGTGGNSPLHF
- TRBV4-1 CASSPLSPDTQYF
- TRBV6-4 CASSDRRGNTEAFF
- TRBV27 CASSLIAPYEQYF